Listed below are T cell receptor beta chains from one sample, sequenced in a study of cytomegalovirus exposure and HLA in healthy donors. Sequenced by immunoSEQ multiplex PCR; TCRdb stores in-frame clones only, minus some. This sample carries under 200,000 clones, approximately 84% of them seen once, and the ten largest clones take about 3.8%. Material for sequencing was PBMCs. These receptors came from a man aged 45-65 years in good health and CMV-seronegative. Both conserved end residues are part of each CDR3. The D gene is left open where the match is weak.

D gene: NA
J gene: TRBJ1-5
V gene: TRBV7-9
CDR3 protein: CASSPGDGGNQPQHF

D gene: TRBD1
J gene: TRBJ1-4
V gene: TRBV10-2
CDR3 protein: CASGDGTVANEKLFF

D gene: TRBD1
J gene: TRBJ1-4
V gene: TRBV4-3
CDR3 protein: CASSLGQVVSEKLFF

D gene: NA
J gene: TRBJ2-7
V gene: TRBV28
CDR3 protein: CASSQLARWEQYF

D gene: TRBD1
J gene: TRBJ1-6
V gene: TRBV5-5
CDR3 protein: CASSLEWTGNSPLHF

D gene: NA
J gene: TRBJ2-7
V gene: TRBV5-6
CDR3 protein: CASSRQTNYEQYF

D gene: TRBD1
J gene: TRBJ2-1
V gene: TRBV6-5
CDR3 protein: CASSQGQGKFF

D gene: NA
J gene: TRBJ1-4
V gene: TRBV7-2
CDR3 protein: CASSQFNEKLFF

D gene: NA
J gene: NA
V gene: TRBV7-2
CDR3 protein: CASSFEGSEQYF

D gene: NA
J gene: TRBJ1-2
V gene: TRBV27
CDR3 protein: CASSQDRNYGYTF

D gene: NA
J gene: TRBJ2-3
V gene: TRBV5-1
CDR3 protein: CASSLAQGTDTQYF

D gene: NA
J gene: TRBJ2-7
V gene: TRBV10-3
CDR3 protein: CAIKNQAGTLGEQYF

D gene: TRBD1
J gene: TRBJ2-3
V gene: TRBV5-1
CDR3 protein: CASSQSGTGLDTQYF

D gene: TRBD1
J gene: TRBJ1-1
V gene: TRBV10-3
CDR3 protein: CAISVQGAAEAFF

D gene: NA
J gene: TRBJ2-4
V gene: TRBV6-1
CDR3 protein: CASREGTTKNIQYF

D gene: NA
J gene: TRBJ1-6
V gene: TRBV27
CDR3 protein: CASGLLTALSSYNSPLHF

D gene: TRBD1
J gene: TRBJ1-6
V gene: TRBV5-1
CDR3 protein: CASSLNPGQPNSPLHF

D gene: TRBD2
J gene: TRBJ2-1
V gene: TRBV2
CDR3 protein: CASSDPSGGANEQFF

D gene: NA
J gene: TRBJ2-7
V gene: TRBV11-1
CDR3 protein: CASSLRQAIPQQYF

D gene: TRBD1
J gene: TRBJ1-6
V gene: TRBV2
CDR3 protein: CASSETGGRSPLHF

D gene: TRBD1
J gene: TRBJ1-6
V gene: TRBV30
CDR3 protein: CAWSYRGYPYNSPLHF

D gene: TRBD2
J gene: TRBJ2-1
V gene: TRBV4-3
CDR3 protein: CASSQELSISGGSEQFF

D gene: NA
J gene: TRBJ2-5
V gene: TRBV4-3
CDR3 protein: CASRFQGETQYF

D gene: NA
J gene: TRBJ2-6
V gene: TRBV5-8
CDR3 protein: CASSPFGSGANVLTF

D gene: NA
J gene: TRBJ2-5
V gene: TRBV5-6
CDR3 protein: CASRGGQAQETQYF

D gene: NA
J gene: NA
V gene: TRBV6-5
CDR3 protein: CASTRTGGNYEQYF

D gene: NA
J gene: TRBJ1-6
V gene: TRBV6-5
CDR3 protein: CATSPGLGFPLHF

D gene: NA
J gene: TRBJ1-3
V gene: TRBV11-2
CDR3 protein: CASSLVQGQKENTIYF

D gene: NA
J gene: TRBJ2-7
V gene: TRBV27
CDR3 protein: CASSVNYEQYF